This T cell receptor beta chain is from a study of T cell repertoires in cytomegalovirus infection. Via MiXCR, TCRdb re-called the reads, giving one row per CDR3 protein. The sample holds approximately 70,000 distinct CDR3 sequences, 20% seen once. Unmatched junction bases numbered 6, after V lost 4 bases and J lost 11 bases. Germline V gene data show CDR1 as SGHTA and CDR2 as FQGNSA. The length of the CDR3 is 12 residues. About this clonotype: The antigen is undetermined.

Study results and caveats: Carriers of CMV plus the relevant HLA were identified by cumulative public TCR beta family frequency.

Sequenced here: CD8+ T cells from cultured PBMCs, sampled from culture after CMV antigen stimulation. The chain combines TRBV7-2 with TRBJ1-1; the match to TRBD1 covers 8 bases. The TCR sequence derives from a human donor in good health (CMV status not recorded). Some clones in this sample may be carry-over from other donors' samples. In DNA form, the CDR3 reads TGTGCCAGCAGCTACGGACAGGGCGACGCTTTCTTT. Protein sequence: CASSYGQGDAFF.